This entry lists 10 T cell receptor beta chains sequenced from one sample in a study of early T cells in non-severe SARS-CoV-2 infection. One entry per CDR3 protein, called by TCRdb with MiXCR from the 5' RACE reads. The table lists 80,000 to 95,000 distinct CDR3 sequences, 14% of them singletons. The sample taken for sequencing was whole blood. The source of these receptors is an adult who was a healthcare worker with PCR-confirmed SARS-CoV-2 infection or an uninfected control (not recorded which).

This clonotype was seen more than once but under ten times. This sequence joins TRBV28 and TRBJ2-7; unclear D gene. V was clipped by 5 bases and J by 1 base, with 9 bases between them. CDR3 size: 13 residues. Germline CDR1 and CDR2: MDHEN and SYDVKM. The CDR3 sequence is CASSGDPSYEQYF. CDR3 bases: TGTGCCAGCAGTGGGGATCCGTCCTACGAGCAGTACTTC.

This clonotype was counted only a few times. V gene TRBV29-1 combines with J gene TRBJ1-1, with D unresolved. V lost 4 bases, J lost 0 bases, and 3 bases lay in between. This CDR3 has 11 residues. Germline CDR1 reads SQVTM; CDR2 reads ANQGSEA. This CDR3 reads CSVVVNTEAFF. The CDR3 nucleotides read TGCAGCGTTGTAGTGAACACTGAAGCTTTCTTT.

The chain combines TRBV29-1 with TRBJ1-6; the D is unclear. The germline gives CDR1 SQVTM, CDR2 ANQGSEA. The CDR3 sequence is 9 residues long. V was clipped by 4 bases and J by 11 bases, with 3 bases between them. Here the CDR3 reads CSVGPPLHF. CDR3 bases: TGCAGCGTTGGTCCACCCCTCCACTTT.

This chain connects TRBV20-1 to TRBJ2-1; the D gene is possibly TRBD2 (5 bases). CDR1 is DFQATT and CDR2 is SNEGSKA in the germline V gene (reference sequence). Trimming stripped 5 bases from V and 0 bases from J, with 14 bases between. CDR3 length: 15 residues. CDR3 in DNA: TGCAGTGCTTCGATGGCTAGCCACTCCTACAATGAGCAGTTCTTC. Protein sequence: CSASMASHSYNEQFF.

Only one count was recorded for this clonotype. The J gene is TRBJ1-2, the V gene TRBV2; maybe TRBD1 (5 bases). The length of the CDR3 is 13 residues. Germline V gene data show CDR1 as SNHLY and CDR2 as FYNNEI. V shed 9 bases and J shed 4 bases, with 15 bases lying between them. For the CDR3, the DNA is TGTGCCAGAGACAGTAGTTCCATCTATGGCTACACCTTC. Residues: CARDSSSIYGYTF.

This clonotype was observed a handful of times. The V call is TRBV28, the J call TRBJ1-5; D not resolved. With 8 bases removed from V and 2 bases from J, the gap between germline ends came to 7 bases. CDR1 is MDHEN, CDR2 SYDVKM, per germline. This CDR3 spans 12 amino acids. The CDR3 loop reads CASYQGNQPQHF. CDR3 in DNA: TGTGCCAGCTACCAGGGCAATCAGCCCCAGCATTTT.

The sample holds one count of this clonotype. This may be a read error: a much more frequent sequence differs by one nucleotide. This chain connects TRBV6-1 to TRBJ2-3; D is ambiguous. The CDR3 length is 14 residues. The ends were cut back, 5 bases at V and 6 bases at J, with 15 bases in the middle. CDR1 is MNHNS, CDR2 SASEGT, per germline. CDR3 nucleotide sequence: TGTGCCAGCAGTAAACAGTGGGTCCAGGATACGCAGTATTTT. Translation: CASSKQWVQDTQYF.

The J gene is TRBJ2-4, the V gene TRBV9; perhaps TRBD1 as D (6 bases). The V end lost 4 bases, the J end lost 6 bases, and 17 bases lay between the germline ends. Germline CDR1 and CDR2: SGDLS and YYNGEE. The CDR3 extends over 15 amino acids. The CDR3: CASSPDVRGLNIQYF. CDR3 DNA sequence: TGTGCCAGCAGCCCAGACGTCAGGGGATTAAACATTCAGTACTTC.

This clonotype was seen only a few times. The chain joins TRBV29-1 to TRBJ2-2, with D possibly being TRBD1 or TRBD2 (7 bases each). Germline V CDR1 and CDR2: SQVTM, ANQGSEA. CDR3 size: 15 residues. V lost 4 bases and J 3 bases, leaving 15 bases between the germline ends. The CDR3 DNA reads TGCAGCGTTGGGGAGGGACAGATACACACCGGGGAGCTGTTTTTT. Its translation is CSVGEGQIHTGELFF.

The rearrangement links TRBV11-3 to TRBJ2-7; 10 bases map to TRBD1. The CDR3 has 14 amino acids. J was trimmed by 7 bases and V by 5 bases; bases with no gene match: 8. CDR1 and CDR2 (germline): SGHNT, YENEEA. The CDR3: CASSPRQGAGEQYF. CDR3 in DNA: TGTGCCAGCAGCCCTCGACAGGGGGCAGGTGAGCAGTACTTC. Complete variable domain (other parts from reference TRBV11-3 and TRBJ2-7): EAGVVQSPRYKIIEKKQPVAFWCNPISGHNTLYWYLQNLGQGPELLIRYENEEAVDDSQLPKDRFSAERLKGVDSTLKIQPAELGDSAVYLCASSPRQGAGEQYFGPGTRLTVT.